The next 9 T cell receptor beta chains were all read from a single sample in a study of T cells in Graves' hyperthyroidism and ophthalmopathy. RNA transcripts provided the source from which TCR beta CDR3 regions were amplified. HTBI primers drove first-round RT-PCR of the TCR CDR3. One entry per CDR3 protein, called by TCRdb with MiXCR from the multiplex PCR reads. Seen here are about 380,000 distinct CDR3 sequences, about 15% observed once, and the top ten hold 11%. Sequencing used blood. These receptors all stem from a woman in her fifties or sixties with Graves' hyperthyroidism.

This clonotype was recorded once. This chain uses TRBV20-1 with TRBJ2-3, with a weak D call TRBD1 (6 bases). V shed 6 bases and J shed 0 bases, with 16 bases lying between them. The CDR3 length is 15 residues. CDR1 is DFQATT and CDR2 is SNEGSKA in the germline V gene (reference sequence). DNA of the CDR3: TGCAGTGCCCGCAGGCTAGGGGGAAGCACAGATACGCAGTATTTT. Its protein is CSARRLGGSTDTQYF.

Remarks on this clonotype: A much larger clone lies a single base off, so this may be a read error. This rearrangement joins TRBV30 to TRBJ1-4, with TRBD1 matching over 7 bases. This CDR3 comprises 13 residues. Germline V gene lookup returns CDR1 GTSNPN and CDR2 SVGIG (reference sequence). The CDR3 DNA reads TGTGCCTGGAGTAAGGGGGCTAATGAAGAACTGTTTTTT. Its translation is CAWSKGANEELFF.

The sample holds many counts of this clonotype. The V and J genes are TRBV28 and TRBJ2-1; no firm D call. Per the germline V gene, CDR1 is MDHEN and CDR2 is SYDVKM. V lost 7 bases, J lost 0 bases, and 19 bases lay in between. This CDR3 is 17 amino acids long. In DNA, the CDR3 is TGTGCCAGCACTACATGGGTGGGTGGTCGCTCCTACAATGAGCAGTTCTTC. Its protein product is CASTTWVGGRSYNEQFF.

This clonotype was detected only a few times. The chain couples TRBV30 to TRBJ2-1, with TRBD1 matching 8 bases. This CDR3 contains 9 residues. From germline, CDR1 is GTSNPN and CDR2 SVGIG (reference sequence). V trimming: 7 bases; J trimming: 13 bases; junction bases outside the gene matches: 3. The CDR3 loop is CALGQGQFF. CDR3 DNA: TGTGCCTTAGGACAGGGACAGTTCTTC.

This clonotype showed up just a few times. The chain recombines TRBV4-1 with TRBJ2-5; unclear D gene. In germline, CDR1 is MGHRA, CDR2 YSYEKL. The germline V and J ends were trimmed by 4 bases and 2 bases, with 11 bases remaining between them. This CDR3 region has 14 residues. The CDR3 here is CASSPSGQQETQYF. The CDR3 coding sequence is TGCGCCAGCAGCCCCTCGGGCCAACAAGAGACCCAGTACTTC.

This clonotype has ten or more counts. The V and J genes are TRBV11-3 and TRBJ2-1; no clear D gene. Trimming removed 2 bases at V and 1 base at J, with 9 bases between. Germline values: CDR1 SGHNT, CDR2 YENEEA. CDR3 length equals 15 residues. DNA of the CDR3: TGTGCCAGCAGCTTATTCGAGGAGTCCTACAATGAGCAGTTCTTC. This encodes CASSLFEESYNEQFF.

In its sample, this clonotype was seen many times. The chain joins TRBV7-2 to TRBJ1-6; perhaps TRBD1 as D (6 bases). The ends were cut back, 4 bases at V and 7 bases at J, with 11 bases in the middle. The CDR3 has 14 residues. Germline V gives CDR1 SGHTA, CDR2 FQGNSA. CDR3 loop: CASSSGQLNSPLHF. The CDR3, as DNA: TGTGCCAGCAGCTCCGGACAGCTAAATTCACCCCTCCACTTT.

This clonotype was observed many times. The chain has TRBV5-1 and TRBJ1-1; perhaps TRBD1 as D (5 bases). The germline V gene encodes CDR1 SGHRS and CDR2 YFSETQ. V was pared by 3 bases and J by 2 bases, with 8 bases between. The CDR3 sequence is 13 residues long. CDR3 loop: CASSWDGNTEAFF. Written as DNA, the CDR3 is TGCGCCAGCAGCTGGGACGGTAACACTGAAGCTTTCTTT.

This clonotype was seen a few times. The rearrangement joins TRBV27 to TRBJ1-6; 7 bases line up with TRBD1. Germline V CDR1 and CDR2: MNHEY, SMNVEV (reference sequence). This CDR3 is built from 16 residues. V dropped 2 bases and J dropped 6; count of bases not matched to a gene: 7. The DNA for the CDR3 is TGTGCCAGCAGTTTAGGCAGGGGGACTATTAATTCACCCCTCCACTTT. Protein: CASSLGRGTINSPLHF.